This T cell receptor beta chain was documented in a study of blood T cell repertoires in COVID-19. Study information: Whether acute or convalescent, the COVID-19 samples came from the United States, Italy and Spain. T cells, B-cell-depleted T cells, or PBMCs supplied cDNA or gDNA.

Germline V gene data show CDR1 as SQVTM and CDR2 as ANQGSEA. The CDR3 spans 10 residues. Trimming stripped 4 bases from V and 12 bases from J, with 10 bases between. In the source study's methods: Amplification with reference gene primers provided the estimates of nucleated cell counts. Here immunoSEQ multiplex PCR was the method, and the copy in TCRdb shows in-frame clones only, minus some. The DNA was the basis for D and trimming; V, J and clone size are from that table. The sample consists of 20,000 or so clones, approximately 85% of them appearing once. This clonotype was obtained from a man older than 75 with acute or convalescent COVID-19. The chain has TRBV29-1 and TRBJ2-1, with D maybe TRBD1 (6 bases). The sample was peripheral blood. Written as DNA, the CDR3 is TGCAGCGTTGTACAGGGTGGGCAGTTCTTC. Translated, it gives CSVVQGGQFF.